This T cell receptor beta chain was recovered during a study of radiotherapy plus CTLA-4 blockade in lung cancer. Sequencing was performed with immunoSEQ multiplex PCR; in TCRdb, only in-frame clones are kept and a portion is missing. The data hold approximately 40,000 clones, with 80% to 90% observed a single time. Focal radiation plus CTLA-4 blockade with ipilimumab was administered to patients who had chemo-refractory metastatic non-small-cell lung cancer. The CDR3 covers 15 residues. Trimming left V 6 bases short and J 4 bases short, with 16 bases between. The germline CDR1 and CDR2 sequences are MNHEY and SMNVEV (reference sequence).

The sequence was obtained from a human donor with non-small cell lung cancer whose response to radiotherapy plus ipilimumab could not be evaluated. The chain combines TRBV27 with TRBJ2-4; weak D call: TRBD2 (5 bases). The material was peripheral blood, obtained from a patient treated with radiotherapy plus ipilimumab. The CDR3, as DNA: TGTGCCAGCAGCCCCTTCACGACTATTAAAAACATTCAGTACTTC. It encodes CASSPFTTIKNIQYF.